This T cell receptor beta chain was identified during a study of blood T cell repertoires in COVID-19 (dated by TCRdb to 2018 to 2020). Study-wide context: The collaborator samples originated in the United States, Italy and Spain and spanned the acute and convalescent phases of COVID-19. The prospective study material was composed of cDNA or gDNA derived from T cells, B-cell-depleted T cells, or PBMCs. The dataset comprised deeply sampled blood TCRbeta repertoires from subjects exposed to, actively infected with, or recovered from COVID-19. The repertoires were released in a freely available public database intended as a resource for research on the immune response to SARS-CoV-2. Samples were obtained from the ongoing ImmuneRACE study (first 160 participants) and from approximately 1,200 subjects provided by 6 global collaborators. Sample metadata almost always included a de-identified subject ID, COVID-19 status, age in years and sex. HLA class I and class II types, where available, came from metadata supplied by the sample provider rather than from assay-based typing.

TCRbeta CDR3 regions were amplified from genomic DNA using the immunoSEQ Assay, a bias-controlled multiplex PCR. Per the source publication's procedure: The number of nucleated cells in each sample was estimated by amplification of reference gene primers within the assay. To quantify the absolute abundance of each unique TCRbeta CDR3 rearrangement, sequence reads were collapsed and filtered. For each sample, productive Simpson clonality was calculated as the square root of Simpson's diversity index over productive rearrangements. Drawn from immuneACCESS, this table holds only the in-frame rearrangements with V and J called that TCRdb kept. Clones are partly lost; checked studies trace under half to an unresolved V gene and leave the rest unexplained. The V and J calls and clone size are taken from that table; D and trimming were inferred from the DNA. Here the sample has roughly 250,000 clones; roughly 87% occur a single time. The ten largest clones take up around 0.8% of the sample.

Results the study describes overall, beyond this receptor: How much clinical and demographic metadata was included differed by source and by participant, and the metadata was provided uncurated.

The collaborating institutions used their own protocols to collect whole blood in K2EDTA tubes. For TCRbeta analysis, collaborators shipped samples as frozen whole blood, isolated PBMCs, or DNA extracted from either of those sample types. A remark on this clone: The antigen it recognizes is unknown. Per-base qualities were not stored, and no clone one base away is much larger.

Sequenced sample: peripheral blood. This TCR came from a woman aged 25 to 39 with acute or convalescent COVID-19.

The base sequence is TGTGCCAGCAGCCCGCAAGCGGGAGTGACAGATACGCAGTATTTT. Its amino acids are CASSPQAGVTDTQYF. Recombination linked TRBV7-9 to TRBJ2-3, with 8 central nucleotides matching TRBD2. Germline trimming amounts to 5 bases on V and 3 bases on J, with 7 as the count of junction bases outside the gene matches. The CDR3 covers 15 residues, taking in both the cysteine and the phenylalanine. Kept here is only the CDR3 DNA, which spans 45 bases and is read in frame from base 1. Via the germline V gene (reference sequence), CDR1 is SEHNR and CDR2 FQNEAQ.